The entry that follows covers one TCR beta chain sequence. The antigen is unknown. The J segment lost 7 bases and the V segment lost 0 bases, leaving 6 bases of the junction unmatched. The V gene's germline CDR1 is SGHTA and CDR2 FQGNSA. The CDR3 consists of 16 residues. This table comes from immunoSEQ multiplex PCR, and its TCRdb copy is limited to in-frame clones, with some not included. In the table there are around 100,000 clones, around 90% of which are singletons. This sample was included in a study of graft-versus-host responses after intestinal transplantation. Across the study: Each patient got anti-thymocyte globulin induction, then tacrolimus and steroids for roughly 3 years.

The chain links TRBV7-2 to TRBJ2-1; 10 bases align to TRBD2. The specimen comprised unstimulated CD4+ T cells sorted from spleen or lymph node cells, sampled before transplant. The receptor comes from a human donor who was the organ donor for an intestinal transplant. CDR3 DNA: TGTGCCAGCAGCTTAGCTACGGGACTAGCGACGAATGAGCAGTTCTTC. Encoded protein: CASSLATGLATNEQFF.